This TCR beta chain came from a study of CD8 T cells in Susac syndrome. In the study overall: Sequenced Susac syndrome patients included more than five with clinically active disease and about eight in remission.

The study, taken as a whole, reports: In total CD8+ repertoires, over 15 Susac-specific public clones were detected, and CD8+ TEMRA repertoires contained 5 or 6. Clonal expansion involving Susac CD8+ cells peaked in TEMRA cells and active patients.

Random-hexamer reverse transcription was applied to roughly 0.5 to 1 ug RNA. TCRdb used MiXCR to reprocess the immunoSEQ multiplex PCR reads, holding one entry per CDR3 protein. This sample has tens of thousands of distinct CDR3 sequences; around 93% occur once, and the top ten carry roughly 0.44%. V lost 5 bases, J lost 0 bases, and 14 bases lay in between. The CDR3 covers 16 residues. Germline lookup yields CDR1 PRHDT and CDR2 FYEKMQ (reference sequence). As regards this clonotype: The antigen is unknown.

The sequencing sample was made of CD8+ T cells from PBMCs. The sequence was collected from a human donor with Susac syndrome. The gene calls are TRBV13 and TRBJ2-1; D ambiguous. CDR3 protein: CASSRSSRSSYNEQFF. CDR3 bases: TGTGCCAGCAGCCGCTCCTCGCGGAGCTCCTACAATGAGCAGTTCTTC.